This is a list of T cell receptor beta chains from one sample in a study of control samples from healthy donors and cancer patients. Clones were sequenced by immunoSEQ multiplex PCR, and TCRdb holds only the in-frame ones, with some missing. The sample carries about 140,000 clones, 90% to 95% recorded once. The specimen sequenced was blood. All receptors come from a man in his forties or fifties in good health. The CDR3 runs from the conserved cysteine through the conserved F or W. D genes are given only for firm matches. Clone size is not always given. Where it is, it says once, few, many or a class for expanded clones.

D gene: -
clone size: -
V gene: TRBV5-1
J gene: TRBJ1-1
CDR3 protein: CASSTGTANTEAFF
CDR3 DNA: TGCGCCAGCAGCACTGGGACTGCCAACACTGAAGCTTTCTTT

D gene: -
clone size: -
V gene: TRBV6-4
J gene: TRBJ2-3
CDR3 protein: CASSTGTDTQYF
CDR3 DNA: TGTGCCAGCAGCACCGGAACAGATACGCAGTATTTT

D gene: TRBD1
clone size: -
V gene: TRBV9
J gene: TRBJ2-2
CDR3 protein: CASSTGQANTGELFF
CDR3 DNA: TGTGCCAGCAGCACAGGACAGGCGAACACCGGGGAGCTGTTTTTT

D gene: TRBD2
clone size: -
V gene: TRBV10-3
J gene: TRBJ2-7
CDR3 protein: CAISSGLAGAYEQYF
CDR3 DNA: TGTGCCATCAGTTCCGGACTAGCGGGGGCCTACGAGCAGTACTTC

D gene: -
clone size: -
V gene: TRBV14
J gene: TRBJ1-2
CDR3 protein: CASSQDYSYGYTF
CDR3 DNA: TGTGCCAGCAGCCAAGATTATTCCTATGGCTACACCTTC

D gene: -
clone size: -
V gene: TRBV6-1
J gene: TRBJ2-5
CDR3 protein: CASSEEARSKTQYF
CDR3 DNA: TGTGCCAGCAGTGAAGAGGCTAGAAGTAAGACCCAGTACTTC

D gene: TRBD1
clone size: -
V gene: TRBV5-1
J gene: TRBJ1-5
CDR3 protein: CASSPGQGDQPQHF
CDR3 DNA: TGCGCCAGCAGCCCTGGACAGGGTGATCAGCCCCAGCATTTT

D gene: -
clone size: -
V gene: TRBV5-4
J gene: TRBJ2-7
CDR3 protein: CASSLAFTGGDEQYF
CDR3 DNA: TGTGCCAGCAGCTTGGCCTTCACAGGGGGGGACGAGCAGTACTTC

D gene: TRBD2
clone size: -
V gene: TRBV13
J gene: TRBJ2-7
CDR3 protein: CASTLGSGGLYEQYF
CDR3 DNA: TGTGCCAGCACCCTAGGTAGCGGGGGGCTCTACGAGCAGTACTTC

D gene: -
clone size: -
V gene: TRBV6-1
J gene: TRBJ1-2
CDR3 protein: CASSEVKGNYGYTF
CDR3 DNA: TGTGCCAGCAGTGAAGTGAAGGGGAACTATGGCTACACCTTC

D gene: TRBD1
clone size: -
V gene: TRBV12-5
J gene: TRBJ2-7
CDR3 protein: CASGGQENYEQYF
CDR3 DNA: TGTGCTAGTGGGGGACAGGAGAACTACGAGCAGTACTTC

D gene: TRBD1
clone size: -
V gene: TRBV12-5
J gene: TRBJ2-3
CDR3 protein: CASGYRGCTDTQYF
CDR3 DNA: TGTGCTAGTGGCTACAGGGGCTGCACAGATACGCAGTATTTT

D gene: TRBD1
clone size: -
V gene: TRBV9
J gene: TRBJ1-5
CDR3 protein: CASSVDDRGQPQHF
CDR3 DNA: TGTGCCAGCAGCGTAGACGACAGGGGACAGCCCCAGCATTTT

D gene: TRBD1
clone size: -
V gene: TRBV5-1
J gene: TRBJ2-7
CDR3 protein: CASSYGQGHEQYF
CDR3 DNA: TGCGCCAGCAGCTACGGACAGGGCCACGAGCAGTACTTC

D gene: -
clone size: few
V gene: TRBV6-5
J gene: TRBJ1-2
CDR3 protein: CASRRGTSNYGYTF
CDR3 DNA: TGTGCCAGCAGGCGGGGGACGAGTAACTATGGCTACACCTTC

D gene: TRBD1
clone size: -
V gene: TRBV2
J gene: TRBJ2-1
CDR3 protein: CASTPDRVEQFF
CDR3 DNA: TGTGCCAGCACCCCCGACAGGGTCGAGCAGTTCTTC

D gene: -
clone size: -
V gene: TRBV10-1
J gene: TRBJ2-7
CDR3 protein: CASRLDREDSYEQYF
CDR3 DNA: TGCGCCAGCAGGCTCGACAGGGAGGATTCCTACGAGCAGTACTTC

D gene: TRBD2
clone size: -
V gene: TRBV27
J gene: TRBJ2-1
CDR3 protein: CASSFRLAGGSAYNEQFF
CDR3 DNA: TGTGCCAGCAGTTTCCGACTAGCGGGGGGCTCCGCCTACAATGAGCAGTTCTTC

D gene: -
clone size: -
V gene: TRBV4-1
J gene: TRBJ2-6
CDR3 protein: CASSQPQGAGANVLTF
CDR3 DNA: TGCGCCAGCAGCCAGCCCCAAGGGGCTGGGGCCAACGTCCTGACTTTC

D gene: -
clone size: once
V gene: TRBV5-1
J gene: TRBJ1-1
CDR3 protein: CASRVDTEAFF
CDR3 DNA: TGCGCCAGCAGGGTTGACACTGAAGCTTTCTTT

D gene: TRBD1
clone size: -
V gene: TRBV9
J gene: TRBJ1-1
CDR3 protein: CASSAPTGGFAFF
CDR3 DNA: TGTGCCAGCAGCGCCCCGACAGGGGGCTTTGCTTTCTTT

D gene: -
clone size: -
V gene: TRBV4-3
J gene: TRBJ2-6
CDR3 protein: CASSQDPWASGPLGGANVLTF
CDR3 DNA: TGCGCCAGCAGCCAAGACCCGTGGGCTTCGGGCCCTCTTGGGGGGGCCAACGTCCTGACTTTC

D gene: TRBD1
clone size: -
V gene: TRBV4-1
J gene: TRBJ2-7
CDR3 protein: CASSQPGQGTSYEQYF
CDR3 DNA: TGCGCCAGCAGCCAACCCGGACAGGGAACGTCCTACGAGCAGTACTTC

D gene: TRBD1
clone size: -
V gene: TRBV2
J gene: TRBJ2-2
CDR3 protein: CASRADRGVAGELFF
CDR3 DNA: TGTGCCAGCAGGGCAGACAGGGGAGTAGCCGGGGAGCTGTTTTTT

D gene: -
clone size: -
V gene: TRBV28
J gene: TRBJ1-2
CDR3 protein: CASSLFGPDGYTF
CDR3 DNA: TGTGCCAGCAGTTTATTCGGCCCTGATGGCTACACCTTC

D gene: -
clone size: -
V gene: TRBV7-9
J gene: TRBJ2-7
CDR3 protein: CASSFKGEQYF
CDR3 DNA: TGTGCCAGCAGCTTTAAAGGGGAGCAGTACTTC

D gene: TRBD1
clone size: -
V gene: TRBV27
J gene: TRBJ2-2
CDR3 protein: CASSHPETGGEKPLITGELFF
CDR3 DNA: TGTGCCAGCAGCCACCCCGAGACAGGGGGCGAGAAACCTCTCATCACCGGGGAGCTGTTTTTT

D gene: TRBD1
clone size: -
V gene: TRBV10-3
J gene: TRBJ1-1
CDR3 protein: CAIGTGENTEAFF
CDR3 DNA: TGTGCCATCGGGACAGGGGAGAACACTGAAGCTTTCTTT

D gene: -
clone size: -
V gene: TRBV6-4
J gene: TRBJ2-1
CDR3 protein: CASSERAGSYNEQFF
CDR3 DNA: TGTGCCAGCAGTGAGAGGGCGGGCTCCTACAATGAGCAGTTCTTC

D gene: -
clone size: once
V gene: TRBV6-6
J gene: TRBJ1-1
CDR3 protein: CASTRGITEAFF
CDR3 DNA: TGTGCCAGCACGAGGGGAATCACTGAAGCTTTCTTT

D gene: -
clone size: -
V gene: TRBV6-5
J gene: TRBJ2-3
CDR3 protein: CASKPEGGTDTQYF
CDR3 DNA: TGTGCCAGCAAACCGGAGGGCGGCACAGATACGCAGTATTTT